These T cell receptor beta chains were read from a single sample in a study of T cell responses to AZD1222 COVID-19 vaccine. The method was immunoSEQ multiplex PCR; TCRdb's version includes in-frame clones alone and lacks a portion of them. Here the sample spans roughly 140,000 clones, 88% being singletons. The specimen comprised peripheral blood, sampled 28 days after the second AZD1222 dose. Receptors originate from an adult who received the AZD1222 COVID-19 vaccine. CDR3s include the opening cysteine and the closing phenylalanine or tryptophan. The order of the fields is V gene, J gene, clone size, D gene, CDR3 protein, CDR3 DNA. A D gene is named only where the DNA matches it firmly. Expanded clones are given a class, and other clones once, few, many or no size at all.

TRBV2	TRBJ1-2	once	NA	CASSRTESGYTF	TGTGCCAGCAGCCGGACAGAATCTGGCTACACCTTC
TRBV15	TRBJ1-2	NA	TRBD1	CATSRDSMWGQGKDGYTF	TGTGCCACCAGCAGGGATTCAATGTGGGGACAGGGGAAGGATGGCTACACCTTC
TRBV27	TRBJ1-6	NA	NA	CASKLGGVGSPLHF	TGTGCCAGCAAACTGGGGGGGGTAGGGTCACCCCTCCACTTT
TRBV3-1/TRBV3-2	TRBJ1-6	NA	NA	CASSLRQGDSPLHF	TGTGCCAGCAGCCTGCGCCAGGGAGATTCACCCCTCCACTTT
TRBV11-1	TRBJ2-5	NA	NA	CASSVIGEETQYF	TGTGCCAGCAGCGTCATAGGAGAAGAGACCCAGTACTTC
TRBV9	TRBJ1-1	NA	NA	CASSPRWGEAFF	TGTGCCAGCAGCCCCCGGTGGGGTGAAGCTTTCTTT
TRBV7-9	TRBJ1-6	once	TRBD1	CASSSATGQGVDSPLHF	TGTGCCAGCAGCTCGGCTACCGGACAGGGAGTGGATTCACCCCTCCACTTT
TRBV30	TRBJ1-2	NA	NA	CAWSATSAGYTF	TGTGCCTGGAGTGCGACGTCGGCTGGCTACACCTTC
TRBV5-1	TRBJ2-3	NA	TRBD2	CASTSRSGGRTDTQYF	TGCGCCAGCACTTCCCGCAGCGGGGGGCGCACAGATACGCAGTATTTT
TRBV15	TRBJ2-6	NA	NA	CATSRDLALSGANVLTF	TGTGCCACCAGCCGGGACCTAGCACTCTCTGGGGCCAACGTCCTGACTTTC
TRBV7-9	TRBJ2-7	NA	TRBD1	CASRPQGGPYEQYF	TGTGCCAGCAGGCCTCAAGGGGGCCCCTACGAGCAGTACTTC
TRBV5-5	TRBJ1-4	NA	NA	CASSSDRPTNEKLFF	TGTGCCAGCAGCAGTGACAGGCCCACTAATGAAAAACTGTTTTTT
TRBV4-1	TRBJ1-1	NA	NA	CASSPTSGGWNTEAFF	TGCGCCAGCAGCCCTACCTCGGGAGGGTGGAACACTGAAGCTTTCTTT
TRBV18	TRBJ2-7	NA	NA	CASSPGPGKDEQYF	TGTGCCAGCTCACCTGGCCCGGGGAAGGACGAGCAGTACTTC
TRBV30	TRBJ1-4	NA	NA	CAWSNKGGSNEKLFF	TGTGCCTGGAGTAACAAGGGTGGTTCTAATGAAAAACTGTTTTTT
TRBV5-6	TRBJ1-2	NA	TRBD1	CASSLPDRNYGYTF	TGTGCCAGCAGCTTACCGGACAGGAACTATGGCTACACCTTC
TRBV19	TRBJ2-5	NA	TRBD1	CASSAPPRQGAPKTQYF	TGTGCCAGTAGTGCCCCCCCCCGTCAGGGGGCCCCCAAGACCCAGTACTTC
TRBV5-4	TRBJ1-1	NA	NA	CASRSNQGLTEAFF	TGTGCCAGCAGATCGAATCAGGGGCTCACTGAAGCTTTCTTT
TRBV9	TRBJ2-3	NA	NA	CASSVVGRSTDTQYF	TGTGCCAGCAGCGTAGTGGGCAGGAGCACAGATACGCAGTATTTT
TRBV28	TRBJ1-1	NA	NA	CASRSGANTEAFF	TGTGCCAGCAGGTCAGGGGCGAACACTGAAGCTTTCTTT
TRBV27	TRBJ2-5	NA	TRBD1	CASSFSGTGDQETQYF	TGTGCCAGCAGTTTTTCCGGGACAGGGGACCAAGAGACCCAGTACTTC
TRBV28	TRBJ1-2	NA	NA	CATTPPGLNYGYTF	TGTGCCACCACTCCCCCGGGGCTTAACTATGGCTACACCTTC
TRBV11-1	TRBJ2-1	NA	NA	CASSSGPMRRHNEQFF	TGTGCCAGCAGCTCCGGACCGATGCGACGACACAATGAGCAGTTCTTC
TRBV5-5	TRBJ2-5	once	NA	CASSSVRDGTQYF	TGTGCCAGCAGCTCCGTGCGGGACGGGACCCAGTACTTC
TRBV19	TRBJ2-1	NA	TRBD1	CASSHLYGQGGSTVF	TGTGCCAGTAGTCACCTCTATGGACAGGGCGGTTCAACAGTCTTC
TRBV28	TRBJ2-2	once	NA	CASSSHGGKNTGELFF	TGTGCCAGCAGCTCCCATGGGGGTAAGAACACCGGGGAGCTGTTTTTT
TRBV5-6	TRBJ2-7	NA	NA	CASSLDAGSPYF	TGTGCCAGCAGCTTGGACGCGGGTAGTCCGTACTTC